Listed here are 6 T cell receptor beta chains from one sample, sequenced in a study of Ad26.COV2.S vaccination and SARS-CoV-2 variants. Assay used: immunoSEQ multiplex PCR; TCRdb lists only in-frame clones, some missing. The data show around 450,000 clones, approximately 89% seen once. Sample treatment: approximately 18 received Ad26.COV2.S at low or high dose, single or two shots; about 5 received placebo; per-sample allocation not given. It was on day 63 after the first vaccine or placebo injection that samples were taken. The sequencing here drew on peripheral blood, taken in a trial of Ad26.COV2.S vaccine versus placebo. Source of these receptors: a person aged 18-65 years who received the Ad26.COV2.S COVID-19 vaccine or a placebo.

V and J are TRBV15 and TRBJ1-4, with TRBD1 identical over 7 bases. CDR1 and CDR2 (germline): LNHNV, YYDKDF (reference sequence). V lost 7 bases to trimming and J lost 4 bases; unmatched junction nucleotides: 9. The CDR3 consists of 15 residues. Written as DNA, the CDR3 is TGTGCCACCACAGTCCGGACAGGAGTTAATGAAAAACTGTTTTTT. Translating it yields CATTVRTGVNEKLFF.

The genes are TRBV12-3 or TRBV12-4 and TRBJ1-1; D call uncertain. The CDR3 covers 13 residues. The germline V and J ends were trimmed by 9 bases and 7 bases, with 18 bases remaining between them. The CDR3 sequence is CASKPVEYNEAFF. The CDR3 region has the DNA TGTGCCAGTAAGCCCGTCGAATATAATGAAGCTTTCTTT.

V gene TRBV18 combines with J gene TRBJ1-2, with D perhaps TRBD1 (5 bases). V dropped 8 bases and J dropped 3 bases, with 22 bases sitting between them. CDR1 is KGHSH, CDR2 LQKENI, per germline. CDR3 size: 16 residues. In DNA, the CDR3 is TGTGCCAGCGCGAGGTACCGGGGCCCCCCAGACTATGGCTACACCTTC. Its translation is CASARYRGPPDYGYTF.

This sequence joins TRBV7-2 and TRBJ2-2; TRBD1 matches 7 bases. CDR1 and CDR2 from the germline V gene are SGHTA and FQGNSA. The CDR3 runs to 15 residues. The V segment lost 2 bases and the J segment 10 bases; nucleotides outside the gene matches: 10. CDR3 DNA: TGTGCCAGCAGCTTACGAGGGGGCTGGAACGCGGAGCTGTTTTTT. Its protein product is CASSLRGGWNAELFF.

CDR3 in DNA: TGCAGTGCTGGGGACGGCTATGGCTACACCTTC. Its protein is CSAGDGYGYTF. The chain is built from TRBV20-1 and TRBJ1-2; a possible D gene is TRBD1 (5 bases). The V gene's germline CDR1 is DFQATT and CDR2 SNEGSKA (reference sequence). V was shortened by 5 bases and J by 4 bases, with 8 bases between the two germline ends. This CDR3 is 11 amino acids long.

The V gene is TRBV18, the J gene TRBJ2-7; TRBD1 matches at 8 bases. This CDR3 comprises 14 residues. The V gene's germline CDR1 is KGHSH and CDR2 LQKENI. The junction had 4 bases not matched to a gene; V was cut back by 3 bases and J by 3 bases. The CDR3 here is CASSPEQGGYEQYV. The CDR3 DNA reads TGTGCCAGCTCACCCGAACAGGGGGGCTACGAGCAGTACGTC.